The source of this TCR beta chain is a study of blood T cell repertoires in COVID-19. At the level of the study: The United States, Italy and Spain provided the acute and convalescent COVID-19 samples.

Per the original methods: Scientists estimated how many nucleated cells there were by amplifying reference gene primers. Assay used: immunoSEQ multiplex PCR; TCRdb lists only in-frame clones, some missing. That table supplies the V and J calls and clone size; D and trimming were determined from the DNA. This sample has over 250,000 clones, with roughly nine tenths found just once. Study members were between roughly 18 and 89 years old and lived in over 20 US regions. Germline CDR1 reads SGHTA; CDR2 reads FQGNSA. This CDR3 comprises 15 residues. V lost 5 bases, J lost 3 bases, and 9 bases stayed unmatched.

This clonotype was obtained from a man in his 60s who had recovered from COVID-19. The rearrangement links TRBV7-2 to TRBJ2-7, with 8 bases matching TRBD2. Specimen: PBMCs or T cells enriched from blood (not recorded which). DNA of the CDR3: TGTGCCAGCAGCCAGGGAAGCGGGAGTTTCTACGAGCAGTACTTC. Amino acid sequence: CASSQGSGSFYEQYF.